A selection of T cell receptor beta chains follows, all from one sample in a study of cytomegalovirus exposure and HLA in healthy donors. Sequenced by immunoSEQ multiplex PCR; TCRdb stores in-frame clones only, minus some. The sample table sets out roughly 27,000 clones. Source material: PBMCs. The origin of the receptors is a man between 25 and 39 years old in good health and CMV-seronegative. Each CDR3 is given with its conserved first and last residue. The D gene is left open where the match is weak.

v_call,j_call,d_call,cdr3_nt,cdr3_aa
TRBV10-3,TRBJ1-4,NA,TGTGCCATCAGTGAGTCGAAGAGTGTTAATGAAAAACTGTTTTTT,CAISESKSVNEKLFF
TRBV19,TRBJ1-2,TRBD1,TGTGCCAGTAGGGACAGGGGAATTATCTATGGCTACACCTTC,CASRDRGIIYGYTF
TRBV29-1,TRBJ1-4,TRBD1,TGCAGCGCTTGGGACCGGGACAGGCGGGCAGGAAAACTGTTTTTT,CSAWDRDRRAGKLFF
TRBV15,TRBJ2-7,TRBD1,TGTGCCACCAGCAGAGTGACAGGGGACTACGAGCAGTACTTC,CATSRVTGDYEQYF
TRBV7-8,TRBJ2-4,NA,TGTGCCAGCAGCTTTCTAGCACCGGGACTGGTATACTTC,CASSFLAPGLVYF
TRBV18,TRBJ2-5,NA,TGTGCCAGCTCAACGCGTCAGGGGCTAGAGACCCAGTACTTC,CASSTRQGLETQYF
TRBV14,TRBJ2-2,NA,TGTGCTGGTGGGAGTACCACCGGGGAGCTGTTTTTT,CAGGSTTGELFF
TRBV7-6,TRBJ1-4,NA,TGTGCCAGCAGCTCCCCTTACAGGCTAGGTGGGGAAAAACTGTTTTTT,CASSSPYRLGGEKLFF
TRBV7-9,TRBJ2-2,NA,TGTGCCAGCAGCGACAGGAACACCGGGGAGCTGTTTTTT,CASSDRNTGELFF
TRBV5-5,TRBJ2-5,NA,TGTGCCAGCAGCTCCTTACAGGGACAAGAGACCCAGTACTTC,CASSSLQGQETQYF
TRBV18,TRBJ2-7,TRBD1,TGTGCCAGCTCACCGGGACAGGGGGGGACCTACGAGCAGTACTTC,CASSPGQGGTYEQYF
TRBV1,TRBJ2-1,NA,TGCACCAGCAGCCAAGAACGCCTAGCGGACGACAATGAGCAGTTCTTC,CTSSQERLADDNEQFF
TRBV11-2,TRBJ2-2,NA,TGTGCCAGCAGCTTAGTCGGCGGATCGAACACCGGGGAGCTGTTTTTT,CASSLVGGSNTGELFF
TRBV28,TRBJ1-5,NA,TGTGCCAGCAGCCCCGTTATGGGGAGTACCAGCAATCAGCCCCAGCATTTT,CASSPVMGSTSNQPQHF
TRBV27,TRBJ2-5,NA,TGTGCCAGCAGCACTCTTTCGGGAAGAGAGACCCAGTACTTC,CASSTLSGRETQYF
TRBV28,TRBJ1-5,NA,TGTGCCATCCACTCAGGGTCTGGCAATCAGCCCCAGCATTTT,CAIHSGSGNQPQHF
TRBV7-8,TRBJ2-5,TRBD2,TGTGCCAGCAGACCTAAGACTAGCGGGAGTGAGACCCAGTACTTC,CASRPKTSGSETQYF
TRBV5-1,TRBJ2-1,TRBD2,TGCGCCAGCAGCCCACCACTAGCGGGGACGTACAATGAGCAGTTCTTC,CASSPPLAGTYNEQFF
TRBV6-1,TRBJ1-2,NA,TGTGCCAGCAGTGAAATGGTAGCTAACTATGGCTACACCTTC,CASSEMVANYGYTF
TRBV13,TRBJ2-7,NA,TGTGCCAGCAGCTTAAGGAGGGCCTCCTACGAGCAGTACTTC,CASSLRRASYEQYF
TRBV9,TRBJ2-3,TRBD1,TGTGCCAGCAGCCTTTCAGGGGGCGCGAGTTCTACGCAGTATTTT,CASSLSGGASSTQYF
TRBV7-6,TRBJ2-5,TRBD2,TGTGCCAGCAGCCTGGGACTAGCGGGAGCAGAGACCCAGTACTTC,CASSLGLAGAETQYF
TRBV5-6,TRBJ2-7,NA,TGTGCCAGCAGCGCCCGGACTCTACTTTGGGAGCAGTACTTC,CASSARTLLWEQYF
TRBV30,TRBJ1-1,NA,TGTGCCTGGAGGGGACAACCACCTTTTGAAGCTTTCTTT,CAWRGQPPFEAFF
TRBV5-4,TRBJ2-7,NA,TGTGCCAGCAGCTTGGCCGCAGGGTGGGGCGAGCAGTACTTC,CASSLAAGWGEQYF
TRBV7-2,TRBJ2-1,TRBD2,TGTGCCAGCAGACCCGGGGGGGCCGGGGAGCAGTTCTTC,CASRPGGAGEQFF
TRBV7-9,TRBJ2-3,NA,TGTGCCAGCACCCTCTCAGATACGCAGTATTTT,CASTLSDTQYF
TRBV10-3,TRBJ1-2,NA,TGTGCCATCAGTGAGTCCGGACAGCGCGGCTACACCTTC,CAISESGQRGYTF
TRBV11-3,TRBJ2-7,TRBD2,TGTGCCAGCAGCACTCTAGCGGTGAAAAGCTCCTACGAGCAGTACTTC,CASSTLAVKSSYEQYF
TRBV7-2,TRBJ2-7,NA,TGTGCCAGCAGCTCTACCCATAACCGCGCGTCGGGGCAGTACTTC,CASSSTHNRASGQYF
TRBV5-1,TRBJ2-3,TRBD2,TGCGCCAGCAGCTTGGGGACTAGCGTTTTCACAGATACGCAGTATTTT,CASSLGTSVFTDTQYF
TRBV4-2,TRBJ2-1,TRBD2,TGTGCCAGCAGCCAAGAATCGTCCGCGTCTAGCGGGTACAATGAGCAGTTCTTC,CASSQESSASSGYNEQFF
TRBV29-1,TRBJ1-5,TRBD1,TGCAGCGTTGTAACAGGGGGCAATCAGCCCCAGCATTTT,CSVVTGGNQPQHF
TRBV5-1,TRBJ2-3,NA,TGCGCCAGCGGGGCGGCTCAAGATACGCAGTATTTT,CASGAAQDTQYF
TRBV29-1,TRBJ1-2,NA,TGCAGCTCAACAGGGAACTATGGCTACACCTTC,CSSTGNYGYTF
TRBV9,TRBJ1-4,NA,TGTGCCAGCAGCGTAGGTAGGGCGGGGGAAAAACTGTTTTTT,CASSVGRAGEKLFF
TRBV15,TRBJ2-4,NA,TGTGCCACCAGCTCGGAGACCTTAGCCAAAAACATTCAGTACTTC,CATSSETLAKNIQYF